Included here is one TCR beta chain sequence, with context. This CDR3 has 15 residues. Trimming took 0 bases from V and 0 from J, leaving 8 bases between them. In germline, CDR1 is MNHEY, CDR2 SMNVEV (reference sequence). The treatment was: oral pan-JAK inhibitor, 5-10 mg twice daily. It was from alopecia areata patients that lesional scalp punch biopsies and peripheral blood were collected. This sample was taken from a study of CD8+ T cells in alopecia areata. Background on the study: Patients in the treated group were given tofacitinib by mouth, 5 to 10 mg twice a day. Tofacitinib dosing lasted 6 to 18 months, which was then followed by 6 months off drug.

cDNA reverse transcribed from extracted RNA served as the sequencing template. The data were produced by immunoSEQ multiplex PCR, yet TCRdb's version contains in-frame clones alone and is incomplete. Of fewer than 250,000 clones listed, 64% were seen once; the top ten hold roughly 1.3%. The sequences come from CD4+ T cells sorted from blood, collected around week 49, from a patient treated with tofacitinib. The rearrangement uses TRBV27 and TRBJ1-2; D is undetermined. This TCR came from a human donor with alopecia areata. CDR3 sequence reads: CASSLSPGANYGYTF. The CDR3 DNA follows: TGTGCCAGCAGTTTATCCCCCGGAGCTAACTATGGCTACACCTTC.